The source of this T cell receptor beta chain is a study of T cell repertoires in cytomegalovirus infection. The overall study: Through public TCR beta signatures, both CMV infection and matching HLA type were indicated.

Findings and caveats of the study: Ex vivo, HLA-C-restricted CMV-specific TCR beta clonotypes prevailed over the rest of the response.

The sample holds many counts of this clonotype. Antigen unknown. TCRdb re-called the reads with MiXCR, one entry per CDR3 protein. The table records some 150,000 distinct CDR3 sequences, 5.5% to 8% of them present only once. Germline V lookup: CDR1 MDHEN, CDR2 SYDVKM. J lost 8 bases, V lost 8 bases, and 13 bases had no gene match. CDR3 size: 15 residues. The sequence came from a human donor in good health (CMV status not recorded). Some clones in this sample may be carry-over from other donors' samples. What was sequenced was PBMCs. The chain employs TRBV28 and TRBJ1-3; 9 positions match TRBD1. CDR3 in amino acids: CASCIHGTGRDTIYF. The CDR3 DNA is TGTGCCAGCTGCATCCACGGGACAGGGAGGGACACCATATATTTT.